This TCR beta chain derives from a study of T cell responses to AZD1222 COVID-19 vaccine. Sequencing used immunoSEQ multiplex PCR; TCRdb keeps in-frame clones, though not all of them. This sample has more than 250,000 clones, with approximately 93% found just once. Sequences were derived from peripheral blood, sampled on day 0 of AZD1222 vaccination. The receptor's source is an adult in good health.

Here the CDR3 reads CASSVHGGAIDEQYF. The CDR3 region has the DNA TGTGCCAGCAGCGTACACGGGGGGGCCATCGACGAGCAGTACTTC. The J gene is TRBJ2-7, the V gene TRBV9, with 8 bases fitting TRBD2. Germline V gene lookup returns CDR1 SGDLS and CDR2 YYNGEE. The CDR3 has 15 residues. V lost 1 base to trimming and J lost 5 bases; unmatched junction nucleotides: 8.